This T cell receptor beta chain emerged from a study of beta chain features in type 1 diabetes. This CDR3 has 16 amino acids. Deletions cut 1 base from V and 0 bases from J, with 12 bases between. The germline gives CDR1 GTSNPN, CDR2 SVGIG (reference sequence). Points from the study as a whole: Sampled from patients, naive, central memory and Treg TCRB repertoires appeared more similar than those sampled from healthy donors.

As every portion of the isolated RNA was reverse transcribed, the sequencing read expressed TCRB transcripts. Libraries were prepared by immunoSEQ multiplex PCR; TCRdb keeps only in-frame clonotypes and omits some of them. The table shows around 190,000 clones, with approximately 13% occurring only once. Worth noting for this clone: Its cognate antigen is unknown.

The sequence was collected from a woman between 18 and 29 years old in good health. The V gene is TRBV30, the J gene TRBJ2-2; D is uncertain. Sequences were obtained from central memory CD4+ T cells from blood. The CDR3 loop reads CAWSADLNANTGELFF. The DNA of the CDR3 is TGTGCCTGGAGTGCCGACTTAAACGCGAACACCGGGGAGCTGTTTTTT.